The TCR beta chain described here comes from a study of identical twins. V lost 4 bases and J lost 2, with 13 bases in between. Germline V gives CDR1 SGDLS, CDR2 YYNGEE. The CDR3 runs to 15 residues. TCRdb analysed the 5' RACE reads with MiXCR anew, one entry per CDR3 protein. The table has 1.5 million to 2 million distinct CDR3 sequences, around 33% seen once. This clonotype was observed a few times. This rearrangement joins TRBV9 to TRBJ1-5, with D possibly matching TRBD1 (6 bases). The source is a newborn girl in good health. The sample consisted of cord blood. CDR3 nucleotides: TGTGCCAGCAGCTCAGGGGCCCTGGGCAATCAGCCCCAGCATTTT. Protein: CASSSGALGNQPQHF.